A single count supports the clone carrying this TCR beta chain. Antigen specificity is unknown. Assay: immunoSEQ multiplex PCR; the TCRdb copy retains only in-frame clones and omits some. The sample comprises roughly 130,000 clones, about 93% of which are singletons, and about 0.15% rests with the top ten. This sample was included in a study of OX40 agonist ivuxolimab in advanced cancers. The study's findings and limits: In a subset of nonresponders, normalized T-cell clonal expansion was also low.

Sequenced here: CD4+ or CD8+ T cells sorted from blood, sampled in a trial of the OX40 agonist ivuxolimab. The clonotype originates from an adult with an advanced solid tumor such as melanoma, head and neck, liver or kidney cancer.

In DNA form, the CDR3 reads TGTGCCAGCAGGAGGAGTAGCGGGGAAGATACGCAGTATTTT. Translation: CASRRSSGEDTQYF. The V call is TRBV2, the J call TRBJ2-3; the match to TRBD2 covers 8 bases. The germline V gene has CDR1 SNHLY and CDR2 FYNNEI. The CDR3 is 14 amino acids. The V gene end was trimmed by 6 bases and the J gene end by 5 bases; junction bases not matched to a gene: 7.